The 15 T cell receptor beta chains below come from one sample, sequenced in a study of blood T cell repertoires in COVID-19. Here immunoSEQ multiplex PCR was the method, and the copy in TCRdb shows in-frame clones only, minus some. There are over 130,000 clones in the sample; approximately 83% occur only once, and more than 7% lies in the top ten. Sequencing was done on a sample of peripheral blood. The receptors originated from a human donor in a cohort sampled during active COVID-19.

In this sample, this clone turned up once. CDR3 nucleotides: TGTGCCAGCAGCGTCAGCGGGGGCAACGTCTATGAGCAGTTCTTC. This encodes CASSVSGGNVYEQFF. The chain couples TRBV9 to TRBJ2-1; 8 bases match TRBD2. The trim removed 2 bases at V and 8 bases at J, leaving 9 bases unmatched. The germline gives CDR1 SGDLS, CDR2 YYNGEE. The CDR3 has 15 residues.

V is TRBV5-6 and J is TRBJ1-2; no definite D call. Germline V gives CDR1 SGHDT, CDR2 YYEEEE. The V gene lost 4 bases and the J gene lost 2 bases, with 12 bases spanning the gap. The CDR3 loop spans 14 amino acids. CDR3 protein: CASSPSTGNYGYTF. The CDR3 region has the DNA TGTGCCAGCAGCCCATCGACGGGGAACTATGGCTACACCTTC.

The CDR3 coding sequence is TGCGCCAGCAGCGTGTCCGGGGGTCTGGAGACCCAGTACTTC. It specifies CASSVSGGLETQYF. The chain uses TRBV5-1 and TRBJ2-5, with D possibly being TRBD2 (6 bases). V was cut by 4 bases and J by 5 bases, with 15 bases left in between. Germline V gene sequence: CDR1 SGHRS, CDR2 YFSETQ. The CDR3 is 14 amino acids.

The V gene is TRBV6-2 or TRBV6-3, the J gene TRBJ1-2; TRBD1 might be the D (5 bases). The CDR3 extends over 15 amino acids. The germline V gene has CDR1 MNHEY and CDR2 SVGEGT. V lost 0 bases and J 5 bases, leaving 13 bases between the germline ends. CDR3 region: CASSYSGREGYGYTF. The CDR3 DNA reads as TGTGCCAGCAGTTACTCCGGCAGGGAGGGATATGGCTACACCTTC.

V and J are TRBV15 and TRBJ1-4, with D maybe TRBD1 (5 bases). V was cut by 2 bases and J by 8 bases, with 15 bases left in between. Germline CDR1 and CDR2: LNHNV and YYDKDF (reference sequence). The CDR3 contains 15 residues. CDR3 amino acids: CATSRRSQGYEKLFF. For the CDR3, the DNA is TGTGCCACCAGCAGAAGGAGTCAGGGATACGAAAAACTGTTTTTT.

This chain joins TRBV28 and TRBJ2-7, with D perhaps matching TRBD1 (6 bases). Trimming took 4 bases from V and 4 from J, leaving 11 bases between them. The CDR3 loop spans 13 amino acids. Germline V lookup: CDR1 MDHEN, CDR2 SYDVKM. CDR3 in DNA: TGTGCCAGCAGTTCTTTTGGACAGTACGAGCAGTACTTC. This gives the protein CASSSFGQYEQYF.

The genes are TRBV3-1 (or the pseudogene TRBV3-2) and TRBJ2-7; 11 bases agree with TRBD2. The germline V gene has CDR1 LGHDT and CDR2 YNNKEL (reference sequence). CDR3 length: 17 amino acids. The ends lost 4 bases at V and 1 base at J; junction bases unmatched: 9. The CDR3 is CASSPPSGTSGSYEQYF. CDR3 coding DNA: TGTGCCAGCAGCCCCCCCTCCGGGACTAGCGGATCCTACGAGCAGTACTTC.

This sequence joins TRBV28 and TRBJ2-2; 10 bases align to TRBD1. The V gene's germline CDR1 is MDHEN and CDR2 SYDVKM. This CDR3 has 17 residues. V gave up 5 bases and J gave up 0 bases; unmatched junction bases: 6. CDR3 sequence: CASSQDRGFANTGELFF. The CDR3 region has the DNA TGTGCCAGCAGTCAGGACAGGGGGTTTGCGAACACCGGGGAGCTGTTTTTT. Full variable domain (remainder filled in from reference TRBV28 and TRBJ2-2): DVKVTQSSRYLVKRTGEKVFLECVQDMDHENMFWYRQDPGLGLRLIYFSYDVKMKEKGDIPEGYSVSREKKERFSLILESASTNQTSMYLCASSQDRGFANTGELFFGEGSRLTVL.

This rearrangement joins TRBV27 to TRBJ2-3; 7 bases agree with TRBD2. The CDR3 sequence is 15 residues long. Germline CDR1 is MNHEY and CDR2 is SMNVEV (reference sequence). Germline trimming cut 5 bases from V and 0 bases from J; bases unmatched to any gene: 5. CDR3 coding DNA: TGTGCCAGCAGTGTCCGGGGGGTTAGCACAGATACGCAGTATTTT. Encoded protein: CASSVRGVSTDTQYF.

Only a few counts were recorded for this clone. J is TRBJ2-3 and V is TRBV7-3; 8 positions match TRBD1. The CDR3 contains 14 residues. Trimming cost V 9 bases and J 2 bases; bases outside gene matches: 7. Germline V gene data show CDR1 as SGHTA and CDR2 as FQGTGA. The CDR3 protein is CASSNRGDTDTQYF. The CDR3 DNA is TGTGCCAGTAGCAACAGGGGGGACACAGATACGCAGTATTTT.

The V and J genes are TRBV24-1 and TRBJ2-2, with TRBD1 matching 9 bases. CDR1 is KGHDR, CDR2 SFDVKD, per germline. V lost 2 bases to trimming and J lost 1 base; unmatched junction nucleotides: 1. The CDR3 has 16 residues. CDR3 coding DNA: TGTGCCACCAGTGATTCGGGACAGGGGAACACCGGGGAGCTGTTTTTT. Residues: CATSDSGQGNTGELFF.

The chain carries TRBV6-6 and TRBJ1-5, with a possible D match to TRBD1 (6 bases). Germline V gene lookup returns CDR1 MNHNY and CDR2 SVGAGI (reference sequence). The CDR3 has 13 amino acids. The germline V and J ends were trimmed by 11 bases and 6 bases, with 17 bases remaining between them. In nucleotides, the CDR3 is TGTGCCTCCCGGGACACACAGGGTCAGCCCCAGCATTTT. Protein sequence: CASRDTQGQPQHF.

The CDR3 here is CASSGRAPGQINYGYTF. In nucleotides, the CDR3 is TGTGCCAGCAGCGGGAGGGCCCCGGGACAGATCAACTATGGCTACACCTTC. The chain joins TRBV9 to TRBJ1-2; TRBD1 matches at 7 bases. Germline values: CDR1 SGDLS, CDR2 YYNGEE. This CDR3 contains 17 residues. Losses at the gene ends were 3 bases for V and 2 bases for J; bases not matched to a gene: 13. The whole variable domain, filled in from reference TRBV9 and TRBJ1-2, reads DSGVTQTPKHLITATGQRVTLRCSPRSGDLSVYWYQQSLDQGLQFLIQYYNGEERAKGNILERFSAQQFPDLHSELNLSSLELGDSALYFCASSGRAPGQINYGYTFGSGTRLTVV.

In its sample, this clone was seen once. The V gene is TRBV6-5, the J gene TRBJ1-1; 7 bases align to TRBD1. Germline CDR1 is MNHEY and CDR2 is SVGAGI. The CDR3 spans 13 residues. The V gene end was trimmed by 2 bases and the J gene end by 4 bases; junction bases not matched to a gene: 1. CDR3 DNA sequence: TGTGCCAGCAGTTACGCAGGGGGCACTGAAGCTTTCTTT. Amino acids: CASSYAGGTEAFF.

The CDR3 DNA sequence: TGTGCCAGTAGTACCGGGTACTCTGGGGCCAACGTCCTGACTTTC. Protein sequence: CASSTGYSGANVLTF. The chain uses TRBV19 and TRBJ2-6, with unresolved D. This CDR3 is built from 15 residues. Trimming stripped 4 bases from V and 0 bases from J, with 7 bases between. Germline V gives CDR1 LNHDA, CDR2 SQIVND (reference sequence).